This T cell receptor beta chain is from a study of radiotherapy plus CTLA-4 blockade in lung cancer. Some clones are missing from TCRdb's copy, which holds only in-frame ones; the method was immunoSEQ multiplex PCR. This table has some 66,000 clones, about four fifths appearing once. The CDR3 has 18 amino acids. Germline CDR1 and CDR2: SGHNT and YENEEA. V lost 4 bases, J lost 2 bases, and 14 bases stayed unmatched. Notes on this clone: Its target is not known.

Study-wide results and caveats: Per reports, early blood T cell clone dynamics, plus interferon-beta, forecast response most strongly.

The specimen was peripheral blood, collected from a patient treated with radiotherapy plus ipilimumab. The clonotype was recovered from a human donor with non-small cell lung cancer who had a partial response to radiotherapy plus ipilimumab. The chain links TRBV11-3 to TRBJ2-1; 7 bases match TRBD1. The CDR3 region has the DNA TGTGCCAGCAGCTCCTTCTCCGGACAGGCAGCAACCTACAATGAGCAGTTCTTC. Amino acid sequence: CASSSFSGQAATYNEQFF.